This T cell receptor beta chain was retrieved from a study of shared clonotypes between healthy human individuals. The overall study: The plates for each donor numbered three CD4 naive, three CD4 memory, two CD8 naive and one CD8 memory. Study conclusions and caveats: Generally, estimated richness proved larger in naive subsets than it did in memory subsets.

Naive CD8 cells were CD45RO-negative, positively selected for CCR7, excluding terminally differentiated effector memory CD45RA+ cells. Measured with immunoSEQ multiplex PCR; TCRdb has only the in-frame clones, and not every one. This table has hundreds of thousands of clones, roughly 96% appearing once. Comment on this clone: The antigen is unknown.

Sequenced: naive CD8+ T cells sorted from blood. The source of this sequence is a woman aged 25 to 39 in good health.

The CDR3 region has the DNA TGTGCCAGCAGGGGTACTAGCGGCTACGAGCAGTACTTC. It specifies CASRGTSGYEQYF. The J gene is TRBJ2-7, the V gene TRBV19; 8 bases map to TRBD2. From germline, CDR1 is LNHDA and CDR2 SQIVND (reference sequence). V was clipped by 9 bases and J by 3 bases; unmatched bases: 7. This CDR3 region has 13 residues.